The 25 T cell receptor beta chains reported below all come from one sample, sequenced in a study of T cells in Graves' hyperthyroidism and ophthalmopathy. Using RNA transcripts as the source, TCR beta CDR3 regions were amplified. First-round RT-PCR targeting the TCR CDR3 was performed with the HTBI primer set. TCRdb independently ran MiXCR on the multiplex PCR reads; one entry per CDR3 protein. This table has fewer than 550,000 distinct CDR3 sequences, around 16% appearing once. The sample taken for sequencing was blood. The receptors were gathered from a woman in her late teens or twenties with Graves' hyperthyroidism.

The rearrangement links TRBV11-2 to TRBJ1-3; no clear D gene. The CDR3 is made up of 16 amino acids. Trimming shortened V by 5 bases and J by 0 bases, and 14 bases separated the two germline ends. Germline V gives CDR1 SGHAT, CDR2 FQNNGV. The CDR3 loop reads CASSRIRRNSGNTIYF. The CDR3 bases are TGTGCCAGCAGCCGAATAAGACGAAACTCTGGAAACACCATATATTTT.

This clonotype was counted many times. The chain joins TRBV3-1 to TRBJ2-5; the match to TRBD2 covers 9 bases. The CDR3 is 13 residues long. V lost 9 bases, J lost 2 bases, and 4 bases stayed unmatched. Germline V CDR1 and CDR2: LGHDT, YNNKEL (reference sequence). Written as DNA, the CDR3 is TGTGCCAGTCGACTAGCGGCGCAAGAGACCCAGTACTTC. Translated: CASRLAAQETQYF.

Only a few counts were recorded for this clonotype. A read error may produce the germline difference seen at one junction end. This chain uses TRBV19 with TRBJ1-5; 11 bases align to TRBD1. CDR3 length equals 16 residues. Germline CDR1 reads LNHDA; CDR2 reads SQIVND (reference sequence). The CDR3 region is CASSVEGQGAHQPQHF. The DNA of the CDR3 is TGTGCCAGTAGTGTAGAAGGACAGGGGGCGCATCAGCCCCAGCATTTT.

A few counts support this clonotype. The rearrangement links TRBV7-3 to TRBJ2-7, with D possibly being TRBD1 (5 bases). In germline, CDR1 is SGHTA, CDR2 FQGTGA. The CDR3 has 16 residues. Trimming shortened V by 2 bases and J by 5 bases, and 19 bases separated the two germline ends. CDR3 in amino acids: CASSLGGAAGWNEQYF. The CDR3 region has the DNA TGTGCCAGCAGCTTAGGTGGGGCAGCAGGCTGGAACGAGCAGTACTTC. Variable domain in full (rest from reference TRBV7-3 and TRBJ2-7): GAGVSQTPSNKVTEKGKYVELRCDPISGHTALYWYRQSLGQGPEFLIYFQGTGAADDSGLPNDRFFAVRPEGSVSTLKIQRTERGDSAVYLCASSLGGAAGWNEQYFGPGTRLTVT.

In its sample, this clonotype was seen a few times. The J gene is TRBJ1-2, the V gene TRBV11-2; D may be TRBD1 (5 bases). Trimming shortened V by 1 base and J by 11 bases, and 11 bases separated the two germline ends. Germline CDR1 SGHAT, CDR2 FQNNGV. CDR3 size: 12 residues. This CDR3 is CASSLVGRTYTF. CDR3 bases: TGTGCCAGCAGCTTAGTAGGCAGGACATACACCTTC. The full variable domain, its missing parts supplied by reference TRBV11-2 and TRBJ1-2, is EAGVAQSPRYKIIEKRQSVAFWCNPISGHATLYWYQQILGQGPKLLIQFQNNGVVDDSQLPKDRFSAERLKGVDSTLKIQPAKLEDSAVYLCASSLVGRTYTFGSGTRLTVV.

This clonotype was seen a handful of times. CDR3 amino acids: CASSLTSGSSDEQFF. The CDR3 coding sequence is TGTGCCAGCAGCCTTACTAGCGGGAGTTCCGATGAGCAGTTCTTC. The rearrangement links TRBV6-1 to TRBJ2-1; 11 bases align to TRBD2. Trimming at V came to 6 bases and at J to 8 bases, leaving 9 bases not matched to a gene. Germline V lookup: CDR1 MNHNS, CDR2 SASEGT. The CDR3 length is 15 residues.

In DNA, the CDR3 is TGCAGTGCTACGACTAGACTGGGGTTTGGGAATGAGCAGTTCTTC. As protein: CSATTRLGFGNEQFF. The V and J genes are TRBV20-1 and TRBJ2-1; TRBD2 is a possible D gene (6 bases). The CDR3 length is 15 residues. Between the trimmed V and J ends, which lost 4 bases and 7 bases, there was a span of 20 bases. Germline CDR1 and CDR2: DFQATT and SNEGSKA (reference sequence).

As for this clonotype: A read error may produce the germline difference seen at one junction end. The chain links TRBV7-9 to TRBJ1-6; weak D call: TRBD1 (5 bases). This CDR3 comprises 14 residues. Germline V gene data show CDR1 as SEHNR and CDR2 as FQNEAQ (reference sequence). CDR3 sequence (DNA): TGTGCCAACAGCTTAGGGGACTATAATTCACCCCTCCACTTT. This codes for CANSLGDYNSPLHF.

This chain uses TRBV7-8 with TRBJ2-7; 9 bases are a match to TRBD1. Per the germline V gene, CDR1 is SGHVS and CDR2 is FQNEAQ. The CDR3 totals 15 residues. V gave up 5 bases and J gave up 4 bases; unmatched junction bases: 9. The CDR3 sequence: CASSPTRTGAYEQYF. For the CDR3, the DNA is TGTGCCAGCAGCCCGACTCGGACAGGGGCTTACGAGCAGTACTTC.

The table lists this clonotype with a few counts. The chain is built from TRBV19 and TRBJ1-5; 11 nucleotides agree with TRBD1. The CDR3 sequence is 14 residues long. CDR1 LNHDA and CDR2 SQIVND come from the germline V gene (reference sequence). V lost 7 bases, J lost 6 bases, and 5 bases stayed unmatched. The CDR3 DNA sequence: TGTGCCAGTATCAGGACAGGGGGCCTTCAGCCCCAGCATTTT. It specifies CASIRTGGLQPQHF.

In its sample, this clonotype was seen many times. The rearrangement links TRBV3-1 to TRBJ2-1; TRBD1 agrees at 11 bases. Germline V gene sequence: CDR1 LGHDT, CDR2 YNNKEL (reference sequence). The CDR3 loop spans 15 amino acids. V was clipped by 7 bases and J by 8 bases; unmatched bases: 10. CDR3 coding DNA: TGTGCCAGCACCTCGGACAGGGGGCTTCTAGATGAGCAGTTCTTC. It codes for CASTSDRGLLDEQFF.

This chain connects TRBV4-2 to TRBJ1-4; TRBD1 aligns across 7 bases. The germline V gene has CDR1 LGHNA and CDR2 YNFKEQ. The CDR3 contains 18 residues. V was pared by 0 bases and J by 5 bases, with 12 bases of the junction left unmatched. CDR3 DNA: TGTGCCAGCAGCCAAGAAGAGGGTGGGGACAGAACAAATGAAAAACTGTTTTTT. The encoded protein is CASSQEEGGDRTNEKLFF.

This sequence joins TRBV19 and TRBJ1-5, with D tentatively TRBD1 (5 bases). This CDR3 spans 16 amino acids. V was pared by 2 bases and J by 2 bases, with 13 bases between. Germline V gives CDR1 LNHDA, CDR2 SQIVND (reference sequence). The CDR3 spells CASSIRAGLRNQPQHF. In DNA form, the CDR3 reads TGTGCCAGTAGTATACGGGCAGGGCTGCGCAATCAGCCCCAGCATTTT.

Many counts were recorded for this clonotype. V usage is TRBV6-5 and J usage is TRBJ1-2, with D possibly matching TRBD1 (5 bases). Trimming pared 0 bases from V and 7 bases from J, leaving 15 bases between. The CDR3 length is 15 residues. Germline V gives CDR1 MNHEY, CDR2 SVGAGI. CDR3 region: CASSYSFTGLGGYTF. In DNA, the CDR3 is TGTGCCAGCAGTTACTCTTTTACAGGTCTTGGTGGCTACACCTTC.

The chain joins TRBV2 to TRBJ1-5, with a possible D match to TRBD1 (5 bases). This CDR3 is 15 amino acids long. V was pared by 6 bases and J by 7 bases, with 19 bases between. Germline lookup yields CDR1 SNHLY and CDR2 FYNNEI. CDR3 coding DNA: TGTGCCAGCAGCGTAGGTCTCAGGGAGGAACAGCCCCAGCATTTT. Amino acids: CASSVGLREEQPQHF.

The rearrangement links TRBV6-2 or TRBV6-3 to TRBJ2-3; 7 nucleotides line up with TRBD1. Trimming at V came to 6 bases and at J to 3 bases, leaving 6 bases not matched to a gene. Germline V gives CDR1 MNHEY, CDR2 SVGEGT. There are 14 residues in the CDR3. This CDR3 reads CASSPDRATDTQYF. The DNA for the CDR3 is TGTGCCAGCAGCCCCGACAGGGCAACAGATACGCAGTATTTT.

This rearrangement joins TRBV18 to TRBJ2-7, with TRBD2 identical over 8 bases. This CDR3 spans 14 amino acids. Trimming at V came to 3 bases and at J to 7 bases, leaving 8 bases not matched to a gene. In germline, CDR1 is KGHSH, CDR2 LQKENI. The CDR3 sequence is CASSPEAGAWEQYF. The CDR3 DNA reads as TGTGCCAGCTCACCGGAAGCGGGAGCATGGGAGCAGTACTTC.

This clonotype was counted only a few times. The rearrangement uses TRBV7-6 and TRBJ2-2; D may be TRBD1 (7 bases). The ends were cut back, 0 bases at V and 5 bases at J, with 10 bases in the middle. The germline gives CDR1 SGHVS, CDR2 FNYEAQ. This CDR3 has 15 amino acids. CDR3 loop: CASSLATGRTGELFF. In DNA form, the CDR3 reads TGTGCCAGCAGCTTAGCGACAGGGAGGACCGGGGAGCTGTTTTTT.

The table lists this clonotype with many counts. This CDR3 reads CASSLNARQGLNTEAFF. CDR3 coding DNA: TGTGCCAGCAGCTTAAATGCACGACAGGGCCTGAACACTGAAGCTTTCTTT. This chain connects TRBV7-2 to TRBJ1-1; 7 bases align to TRBD1. The germline CDR1 and CDR2 sequences are SGHTA and FQGNSA. V was pared by 2 bases and J by 0 bases, with 9 bases of the junction left unmatched. The CDR3 loop spans 17 amino acids.

The chain uses TRBV2 and TRBJ2-5, with 11 bases matching TRBD2. Germline V CDR1 and CDR2: SNHLY, FYNNEI. Losses at the gene ends were 1 base for V and 4 bases for J; bases not matched to a gene: 8. The CDR3 runs 17 residues. The CDR3 reads CASSEELAGVTPETQYF. The DNA for the CDR3 is TGTGCCAGCAGTGAAGAACTAGCGGGAGTGACCCCAGAGACCCAGTACTTC. Complete variable domain (other parts from reference TRBV2 and TRBJ2-5): EPEVTQTPSHQVTQMGQEVILRCVPISNHLYFYWYRQILGQKVEFLVSFYNNEISEKSEIFDDQFSVERPDGSNFTLKIRSTKLEDSAMYFCASSEELAGVTPETQYFGPGTRLLVL.

This clonotype was recorded many times. The gene calls are TRBV7-2 and TRBJ2-5; D perhaps matches TRBD2 (6 bases). CDR1 is SGHTA, CDR2 FQGNSA, per germline. V gave up 5 bases and J gave up 5 bases, with 21 bases separating them. This CDR3 comprises 16 residues. The CDR3 reads CASSPNMGGLRETQYF. The CDR3 DNA reads TGTGCCAGCAGCCCCAACATGGGGGGACTCCGGGAGACCCAGTACTTC.

This clonotype was found many times. The CDR3 DNA is TGCGCCAGCAGCTTGTGGAGTAGGGATCATGGCTACACCTTC. This translates into CASSLWSRDHGYTF. The chain joins TRBV5-1 to TRBJ1-2; unclear D gene. The CDR3 spans 14 residues. The ends were cut back, 1 base at V and 6 bases at J, with 13 bases in the middle. CDR1 is SGHRS and CDR2 is YFSETQ in the germline V gene.

In this sample, this clonotype turned up many times. J is TRBJ2-5 and V is TRBV28; TRBD1 aligns across 7 bases. Trimming took 6 bases from V and 1 from J; bases not matched to a gene: 8. Looked up from germline, CDR1 is MDHEN and CDR2 is SYDVKM. The CDR3 has 15 residues. The CDR3 loop is CASRVGTAGQETQYF. The CDR3 bases are TGTGCCAGCAGAGTGGGGACAGCTGGCCAAGAGACCCAGTACTTC.

In its sample, this clonotype was seen many times. The chain links TRBV20-1 to TRBJ2-3; 10 bases are shared with TRBD2. The CDR3 is made up of 12 amino acids. Losses at the gene ends were 7 bases for V and 4 bases for J; bases not matched to a gene: 2. Germline lookup yields CDR1 DFQATT and CDR2 SNEGSKA (reference sequence). The CDR3 here is CSGLAGADTQYF. CDR3 DNA: TGCAGTGGACTAGCGGGTGCAGATACGCAGTATTTT.

This clonotype showed up many times. This chain uses TRBV10-3 with TRBJ2-7; TRBD1 matches 10 bases. The CDR3 extends over 14 amino acids. Germline V gene sequence: CDR1 ENHRY, CDR2 SYGVKD. Trimming at V came to 4 bases and at J to 5 bases, leaving 5 bases not matched to a gene. The CDR3 sequence is CAISGTGGDHEQYF. DNA for the CDR3: TGTGCCATCAGTGGGACAGGGGGAGACCACGAGCAGTACTTC.